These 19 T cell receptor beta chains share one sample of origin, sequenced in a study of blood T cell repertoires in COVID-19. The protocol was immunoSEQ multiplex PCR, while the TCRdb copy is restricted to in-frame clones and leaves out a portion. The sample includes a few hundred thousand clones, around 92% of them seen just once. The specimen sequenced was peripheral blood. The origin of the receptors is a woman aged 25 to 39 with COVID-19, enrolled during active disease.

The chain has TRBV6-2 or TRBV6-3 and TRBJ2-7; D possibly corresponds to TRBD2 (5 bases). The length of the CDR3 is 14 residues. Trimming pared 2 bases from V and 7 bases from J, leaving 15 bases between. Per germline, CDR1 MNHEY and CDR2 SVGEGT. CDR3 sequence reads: CASSYNIVGLEQYF. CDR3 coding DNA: TGTGCCAGCAGTTACAATATTGTAGGACTTGAGCAGTACTTC.

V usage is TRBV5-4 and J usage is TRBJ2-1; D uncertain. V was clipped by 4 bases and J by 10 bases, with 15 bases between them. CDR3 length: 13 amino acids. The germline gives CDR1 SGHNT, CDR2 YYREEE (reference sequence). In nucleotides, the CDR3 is TGTGCCAGCAGCCCAGGTGGTAATTTGGAGCAGTTCTTC. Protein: CASSPGGNLEQFF.

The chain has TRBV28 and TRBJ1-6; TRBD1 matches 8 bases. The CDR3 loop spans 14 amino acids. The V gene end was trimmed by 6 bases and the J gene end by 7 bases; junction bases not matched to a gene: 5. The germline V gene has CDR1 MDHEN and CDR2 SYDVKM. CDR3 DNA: TGTGCCAGCAGCCGCGGACAGGGAAATTCACCCCTCCACTTT. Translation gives CASSRGQGNSPLHF.

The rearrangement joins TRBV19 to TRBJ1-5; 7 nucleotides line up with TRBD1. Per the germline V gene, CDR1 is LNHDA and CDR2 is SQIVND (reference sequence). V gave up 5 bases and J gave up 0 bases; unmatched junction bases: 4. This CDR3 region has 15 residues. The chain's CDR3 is CASSARQGSNQPQHF. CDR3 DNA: TGTGCCAGTAGTGCAAGACAGGGTAGCAATCAGCCCCAGCATTTT.

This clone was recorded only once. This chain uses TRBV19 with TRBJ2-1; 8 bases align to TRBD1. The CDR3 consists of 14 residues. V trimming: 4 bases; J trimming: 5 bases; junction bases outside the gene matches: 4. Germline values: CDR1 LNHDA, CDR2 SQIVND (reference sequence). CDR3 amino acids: CASSTGQGNNEQFF. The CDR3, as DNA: TGTGCCAGTAGTACCGGACAGGGAAACAATGAGCAGTTCTTC.

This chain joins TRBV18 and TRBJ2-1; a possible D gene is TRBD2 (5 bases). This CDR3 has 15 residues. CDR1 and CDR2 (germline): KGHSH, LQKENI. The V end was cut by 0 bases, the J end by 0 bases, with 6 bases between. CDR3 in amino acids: CASSPPRASYNEQFF. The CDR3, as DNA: TGTGCCAGCTCACCACCGAGGGCCTCCTACAATGAGCAGTTCTTC.

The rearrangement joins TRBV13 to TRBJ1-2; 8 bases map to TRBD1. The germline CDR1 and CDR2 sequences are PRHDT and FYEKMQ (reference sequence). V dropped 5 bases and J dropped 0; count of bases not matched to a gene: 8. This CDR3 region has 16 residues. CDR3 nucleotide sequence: TGTGCCAGCAGCCCGATACAGGGGGGAACTAACTATGGCTACACCTTC. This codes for CASSPIQGGTNYGYTF. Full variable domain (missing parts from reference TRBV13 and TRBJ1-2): AAGVIQSPRHLIKEKRETATLKCYPIPRHDTVYWYQQGPGQDPQFLISFYEKMQSDKGSIPDRFSAQQFSDYHSELNMSSLELGDSALYFCASSPIQGGTNYGYTFGSGTRLTVV.

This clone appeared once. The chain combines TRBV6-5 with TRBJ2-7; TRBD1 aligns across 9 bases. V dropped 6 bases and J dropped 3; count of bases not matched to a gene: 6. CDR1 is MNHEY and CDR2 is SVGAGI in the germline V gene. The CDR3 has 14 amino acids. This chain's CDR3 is CASRRTGANYEQYF. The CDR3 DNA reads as TGTGCCAGCAGAAGGACAGGGGCGAACTACGAGCAGTACTTC.

The CDR3 nucleotides read TGTGCCAGCAGCTTAGGTCTTGGCAGTCAAGAGACCCAGTACTTC. This translates into CASSLGLGSQETQYF. The genes are TRBV7-2 and TRBJ2-5; unclear D gene. The germline V gene has CDR1 SGHTA and CDR2 FQGNSA. CDR3 length: 15 amino acids. Trimming took 1 base from V and 2 from J, leaving 11 bases between them.

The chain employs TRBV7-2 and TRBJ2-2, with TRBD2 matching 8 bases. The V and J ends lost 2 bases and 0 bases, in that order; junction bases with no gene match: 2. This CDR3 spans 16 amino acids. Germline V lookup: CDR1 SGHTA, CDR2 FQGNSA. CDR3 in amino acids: CASSLRGGTNTGELFF. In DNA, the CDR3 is TGTGCCAGCAGCTTACGCGGGGGGACGAACACCGGGGAGCTGTTTTTT.

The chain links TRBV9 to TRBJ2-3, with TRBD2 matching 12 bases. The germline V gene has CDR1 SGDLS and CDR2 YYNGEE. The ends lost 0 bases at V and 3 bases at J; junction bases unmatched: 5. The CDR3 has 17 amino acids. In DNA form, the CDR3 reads TGTGCCAGCAGCGTAGATCCGGGGACTAGCGGGACAGATACGCAGTATTTT. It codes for CASSVDPGTSGTDTQYF.

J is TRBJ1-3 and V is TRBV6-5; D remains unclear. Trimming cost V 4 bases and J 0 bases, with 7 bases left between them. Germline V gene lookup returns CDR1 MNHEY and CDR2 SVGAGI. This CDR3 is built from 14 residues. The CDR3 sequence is CASSFESSGNTIYF. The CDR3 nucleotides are TGTGCCAGCAGTTTCGAGAGCTCTGGAAACACCATATATTTT.

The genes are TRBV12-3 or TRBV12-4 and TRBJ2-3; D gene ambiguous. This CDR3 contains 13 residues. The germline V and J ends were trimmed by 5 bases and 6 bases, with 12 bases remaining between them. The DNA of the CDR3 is TGTGCCAGCAGTCCCAATTTACGGGATACGCAGTATTTT. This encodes CASSPNLRDTQYF.

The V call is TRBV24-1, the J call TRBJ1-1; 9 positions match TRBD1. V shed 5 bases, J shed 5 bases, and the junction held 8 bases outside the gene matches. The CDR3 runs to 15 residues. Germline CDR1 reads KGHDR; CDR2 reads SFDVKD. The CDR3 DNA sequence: TGTGCCACCAGTGGGGATGGACAGGGGAGGACTGAAGCTTTCTTT. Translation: CATSGDGQGRTEAFF.

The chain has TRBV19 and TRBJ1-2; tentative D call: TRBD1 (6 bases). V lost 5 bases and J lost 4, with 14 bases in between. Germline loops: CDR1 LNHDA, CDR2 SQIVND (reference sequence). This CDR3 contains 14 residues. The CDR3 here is CASSPRGRGYGYTF. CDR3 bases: TGTGCCAGTAGTCCCCGAGGCAGGGGCTATGGCTACACCTTC.

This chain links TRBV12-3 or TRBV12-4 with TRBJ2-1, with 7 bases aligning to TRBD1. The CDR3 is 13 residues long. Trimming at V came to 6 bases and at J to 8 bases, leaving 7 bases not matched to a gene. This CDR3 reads CASRTYTGDEQFF. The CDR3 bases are TGTGCCAGCAGAACCTACACAGGGGATGAGCAGTTCTTC.

CDR3 nucleotide sequence: TGTGCCAGCAAACGACGATCTAGCGGCTTCTCCTACGAGCAGTACGTC. Encoded protein: CASKRRSSGFSYEQYV. The chain links TRBV6-6 to TRBJ2-7, with TRBD2 matching over 7 bases. This CDR3 contains 16 residues. Germline V gene sequence: CDR1 MNHNY, CDR2 SVGAGI (reference sequence). V dropped 7 bases and J dropped 0; count of bases not matched to a gene: 12.

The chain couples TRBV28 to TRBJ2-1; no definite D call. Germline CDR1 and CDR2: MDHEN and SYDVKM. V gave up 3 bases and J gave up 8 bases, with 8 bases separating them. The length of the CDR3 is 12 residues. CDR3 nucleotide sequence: TGTGCCAGCAGTTTGACTGACCATGAGCAGTTCTTC. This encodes CASSLTDHEQFF.

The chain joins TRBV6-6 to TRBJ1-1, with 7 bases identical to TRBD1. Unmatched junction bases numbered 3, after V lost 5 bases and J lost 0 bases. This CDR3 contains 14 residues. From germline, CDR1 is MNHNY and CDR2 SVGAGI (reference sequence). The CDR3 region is CASSTTGLNTEAFF. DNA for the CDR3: TGTGCCAGCAGTACGACAGGGCTGAACACTGAAGCTTTCTTT.